This TCR beta chain was captured in a study of identical twins. This clonotype was counted a few times. Using its own MiXCR run on the 5' RACE reads, TCRdb lists one record per CDR3 protein. The sample has fewer than 250,000 distinct CDR3 sequences, roughly a tenth seen once; the top ten hold around 5.1%. Germline V gives CDR1 KGHDR, CDR2 SFDVKD. This CDR3 spans 16 amino acids. Trimming left V 3 bases short and J 0 bases short, with 10 bases between. Specimen: memory (CD45RO+) T cells sorted from blood. The rearrangement uses TRBV24-1 and TRBJ2-2; D remains unclear. The receptor's source is a woman aged 18-29 years in good health. CDR3 in amino acids: CATSDRTAANTGELFF. CDR3 DNA sequence: TGTGCCACCAGTGATAGGACGGCGGCGAACACCGGGGAGCTGTTTTTT.